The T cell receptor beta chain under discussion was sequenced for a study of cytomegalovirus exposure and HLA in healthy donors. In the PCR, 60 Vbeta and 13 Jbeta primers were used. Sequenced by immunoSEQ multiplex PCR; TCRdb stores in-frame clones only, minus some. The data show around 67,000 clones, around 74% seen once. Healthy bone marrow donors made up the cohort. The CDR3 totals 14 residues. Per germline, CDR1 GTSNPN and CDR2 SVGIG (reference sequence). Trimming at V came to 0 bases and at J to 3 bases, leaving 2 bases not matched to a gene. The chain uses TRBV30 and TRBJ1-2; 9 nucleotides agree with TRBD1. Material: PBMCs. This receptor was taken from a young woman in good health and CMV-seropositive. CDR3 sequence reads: CAWSVGTGHYGYTF. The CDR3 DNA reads TGTGCCTGGAGTGTTGGGACAGGGCACTATGGCTACACCTTC. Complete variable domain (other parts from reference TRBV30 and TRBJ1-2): SQTIHQWPATLVQPVGSPLSLECTVEGTSNPNLYWYRQAAGRGLQLLFYSVGIGQISSEVPQNLSASRPQDRQFILSSKKLLLSDSGFYLCAWSVGTGHYGYTFGSGTRLTVV.